A selection of T cell receptor beta chains follows, all from one sample in a study of blood T cell repertoires in COVID-19. The data were produced by immunoSEQ multiplex PCR, yet TCRdb's version contains in-frame clones alone and is incomplete. The table shows roughly 290,000 clones, with around 85% occurring only once. Specimen: PBMCs or T cells enriched from blood (not recorded which). All receptors come from a middle-aged woman who had recovered from COVID-19. CDR3s include the opening cysteine and the closing phenylalanine or tryptophan. The order of the fields is V gene, CDR3 protein.

>TRBV20-1
CSASTDTEAFF
>TRBV7-3
CASSLYGLAEIGELFF
>TRBV23-1
CASSQSSSGSSGYEQYF
>TRBV6-5
CASSYIAGGSQETQYF
>TRBV18
CASSPPGQAPGDTQYF
>TRBV6-5
CASSTTGPHEQYF
>TRBV19
CASSITVGQGKTQYF
>TRBV30
CAWSSGTGERGYTF
>TRBV28
CATELAESKNIQYF
>TRBV5-5
CASSRRENEQYF
>TRBV12-3/TRBV12-4
CASSLARADTQYF
>TRBV7-9
CASSLGTRTYEQYF
>TRBV6-1
CASSEARVADRGQFF
>TRBV30
CAGRRNYGYTF
>TRBV7-2
CASSLGPVPSEKLFF
>TRBV29-1
CSVEEGDRGSGELFF
>TRBV11-3
CASRSSGSSSYNEQFF
>TRBV30
CAWSVRETQYF
>TRBV7-2
CASSLPPSGRGYEQYF
>TRBV6-5
CASSYSGGGGGYTF
>TRBV9
CASSVMGRALDEQFF
>TRBV7-9
CASSSGYVTNYGYTF
>TRBV14
CASILGRQGVGSPLHF
>TRBV28
CASSLGGNSGNTIYF
>TRBV7-9
CASSLHQRQGVFHEQYF